The following is a TCR beta chain sequence with its context. The antigen it binds to is not known. No base quality values were provided; no much bigger clone lies one nucleotide off. A patient counted as having stable Graves' hyperthyroidism if no progression to ophthalmopathy occurred over 18 months of follow-up. Hyperthyroidism patients were aged 18 to 65 years and newly diagnosed, with disease duration of less than 2 months. Any patient with an uncontrolled infection, another autoimmune disease, pregnancy or lactation was excluded. Diagnoses relied on clinical symptoms, serum thyroxine and TRAb, thyroid ultrasound and orbital computed tomography. PBMCs were isolated from more than 8 ml of fresh peripheral blood by Ficoll-Paque density gradient centrifugation. Total RNA was extracted with Trizol reagent, and quality was checked on an Agilent 2100 Bioanalyzer. This sample is part of a study of T cells in Graves' hyperthyroidism and ophthalmopathy (dated by TCRdb to the late 2010s). Background on the whole study: Peripheral blood samples were taken at the time of initial diagnosis, prior to any treatment. According to the paper, TCR Vbeta CDR3 sequencing was carried out on roughly 130 peripheral blood samples, which came from around 43 ophthalmopathy, around 74 hyperthyroidism and about 17 progressor patients. After sampling, hyperthyroidism patients received methimazole starting at 30 mg daily, and ophthalmopathy patients received high-dose intravenous methylprednisolone. Thyroid tissue and blood T-cell repertoires from roughly six Graves' hyperthyroidism patients were also compared in the study. A discovery cohort of roughly 96 patients, 43 with Graves' ophthalmopathy and over 55 with stable Graves' hyperthyroidism, was used to find distinguishing TCR V-J signatures. For training and testing, the roughly 97 patients in the discovery cohort were randomly divided in a 7:3 ratio. Whether ophthalmopathy could be predicted prospectively was tested in an independent validation cohort made up of about 20 hyperthyroidism patients plus 17 patients who later progressed to ophthalmopathy.

Broad study findings and their caveats: No statistical method was used to set the sample size in advance, and investigators knew the group allocation. Most expanded thyroid clonotypes (frequency above 0.001) were also detected in blood, a finding suggesting that blood repertoires may reflect thyroid immune responses. A 13 V-J signature model separated ophthalmopathy from stable hyperthyroidism, with 87.88% sensitivity and 81% to 83% specificity in cross-validation and 80%/75% in testing. In validation, the model predicted progression to ophthalmopathy with roughly 70% sensitivity and 72% to 85% specificity, a median of around six months before onset.

The TCR beta CDR3 regions were amplified from the RNA transcripts. For the first round of RT-PCR on the TCR CDR3, the HTBI primer set was used together with the Qiagen OneStep RT-PCR kit. A second multiplex PCR round built the libraries, followed by size selection and purification. Sequencing of the libraries was done on an Illumina HiSeq2000 using paired-end 100 bp reads. The paper's data handling went like this. Raw data were processed with SOAPnuke, discarding reads with adapters, uncalled bases, mean Phred below 15, or no exact constant-primer or identifier match. High-quality paired reads were merged using COPE v1.2.5, and each unique nucleotide sequence was defined as a clonotype. MiTCR v1.1 was used to align the clonotypes against IMGT TRBV, TRBD and TRBJ reference segments. Only V-J combinations with frequency above 0.0001, covering roughly 99% of repertoires, were analysed. The TCS score was defined as the ratio of F50 (clonal expansion) to E x V (chaos), calculated using BLOSUM62-based TCRdist between CDR3 peptides within each V-J. Welch's t-statistics and random forest reduced fewer than 600 V-J features to some 14, which were used in a naive Bayes classifier (R e1071). TCRdb ran its own pipeline on the public reads, namely fastp trimming at Q25 and MiXCR clone calling, and kept in-frame beta chains. Each record represents a unique CDR3 protein, reported with the most common genes and DNA among its rows. It is TCRdb's table, rather than the study itself, that gives the V and J calls and clone size. The sample contains 540,000 or so distinct CDR3 sequences, about a sixth of them found a single time. Of the sample, around 7.8% falls within the top ten clones.

CDR1 MNHNS and CDR2 SASEGT are derived from the germline V gene. The CDR3 spans 20 residues, from the cysteine through the phenylalanine. The CDR3 DNA has 60 bases and is translated from base 1. V is shortened by 7 bases, J by 0 bases, and the region joining them spans 28 bases. Source material: blood. The chain was built from TRBV6-1 and TRBJ1-5, with no D gene named confidently. This sequence was found in a woman aged 30 to 39 with Graves' hyperthyroidism. DNA sequence: TGTGCCAGCAAGACGCCCCTTTCGGCTGCTGAAGGCGATAGCAATCAGCCCCAGCATTTT. It encodes CASKTPLSAAEGDSNQPQHF.